This T cell receptor beta chain was sequenced in a study of OX40 agonist ivuxolimab in advanced cancers. Study at large: Past anti-PD-1, anti-PD-L1 or anti-CTLA-4 therapy was accepted, and 40% had received some.

Study-level points and caveats: With doses of 0.1 to 3.0 mg/kg, CD4+ and CD8+ blood T cells had undergone clonal expansion by week 6. On average, CD8+ T cells showed a greater number of expanded clones than CD4+.

Turning to this clone: The antigen remains unidentified.

Per germline, CDR1 MNHEY and CDR2 SVGAGI. V gave up 1 base and J gave up 4 bases, with 11 bases separating them. This CDR3 spans 15 amino acids. The protocol was immunoSEQ multiplex PCR, while the TCRdb copy is restricted to in-frame clones and leaves out a portion. Among around 60,000 clones listed, 89% were seen once. This sequence joins TRBV6-5 and TRBJ2-1; D is possibly TRBD1 (6 bases). The TCR sequence derives from an adult with an advanced solid tumor such as melanoma, head and neck, liver or kidney cancer. Source: CD4+ or CD8+ T cells sorted from blood, taken in a trial of the OX40 agonist ivuxolimab. The CDR3 DNA sequence: TGTGCCAGCAGTTACTATTCAGGGGATTACAATGAGCAGTTCTTC. This codes for CASSYYSGDYNEQFF.